This entry lists 9 T cell receptor beta chains sequenced from one sample in a study of shared clonotypes between healthy human individuals. Sequenced by immunoSEQ multiplex PCR; TCRdb stores in-frame clones only, minus some. The sample holds roughly 1,100,000 clones, about 70% seen once. The sequenced sample consisted of memory CD4+ T cells sorted from blood. Subset indicated: CD45RA-negative fraction. The receptor source for this set is a man between 18 and 35 years old in good health.

The chain joins TRBV5-6 to TRBJ2-2, with D unresolved. The CDR3 has 12 amino acids. Per germline, CDR1 SGHDT and CDR2 YYEEEE. Trimming took 1 base from V and 6 from J, leaving 4 bases between them. As DNA, the CDR3 is TGTGCCAGCAGCTTGATGCCCGGGGAGCTGTTTTTT. This codes for CASSLMPGELFF.

The chain carries TRBV6-6 and TRBJ2-7; 7 positions agree with TRBD2. The CDR3 consists of 15 residues. CDR1 is MNHNY and CDR2 is SVGAGI in the germline V gene (reference sequence). V shed 5 bases and J 6 bases; nucleotides not matched to a gene: 13. The DNA for the CDR3 is TGTGCCAGCAGTCCCCTCGGGCGGGAGTGGGTCGAGCAGTACTTC. Residues: CASSPLGREWVEQYF.

This chain joins TRBV2 and TRBJ2-1; D might be TRBD2 (5 bases). The germline V gene has CDR1 SNHLY and CDR2 FYNNEI. The CDR3 loop spans 15 amino acids. With 8 bases removed from V and 0 bases from J, the gap between germline ends came to 14 bases. The CDR3 loop is CASGETSYSYNEQFF. The DNA of the CDR3 is TGTGCCAGCGGCGAAACTAGTTACTCCTACAATGAGCAGTTCTTC.

This chain connects TRBV7-8 to TRBJ1-1, with 7 nucleotides matching TRBD1. The germline gives CDR1 SGHVS, CDR2 FQNEAQ. Losses at the gene ends were 1 base for V and 4 bases for J; bases not matched to a gene: 6. This CDR3 spans 15 amino acids. The CDR3 loop reads CASSLDRGVGTEAFF. Here the CDR3 DNA reads TGTGCCAGCAGCTTAGACAGGGGAGTCGGCACTGAAGCTTTCTTT.

The chain links TRBV11-3 to TRBJ2-1; D uncertain. Germline-derived CDR1 and CDR2 are SGHNT and YENEEA. Trimming took 0 bases from V and 9 from J, leaving 9 bases between them. CDR3 size: 13 residues. CDR3 coding DNA: TGTGCCAGCAGCTTAGATTGGGAAGTTGAGCAGTTCTTC. Protein: CASSLDWEVEQFF.

This clone turned up a few times. This chain links TRBV4-3 with TRBJ1-2, with D unresolved. The CDR3 is 14 amino acids. Between the trimmed V and J ends, which lost 4 bases and 4 bases, there was a span of 13 bases. Germline lookup yields CDR1 LGHNA and CDR2 YSLEER. The CDR3 DNA reads TGCGCCAGCAGCCCTCAGGCGAACGTCTATGGCTACACCTTC. Encoded protein: CASSPQANVYGYTF.

CDR3 sequence: CASSLQGDGNTIYF. CDR3 nucleotide sequence: TGCGCCAGCAGCTTGCAGGGTGATGGAAACACCATATATTTT. This chain joins TRBV5-1 and TRBJ1-3, with a possible D match to TRBD1 (5 bases). The germline V and J ends were trimmed by 1 base and 3 bases, with 8 bases remaining between them. The CDR3 runs to 14 residues. The germline V gene encodes CDR1 SGHRS and CDR2 YFSETQ.

The chain combines TRBV5-1 with TRBJ2-7; the match to TRBD2 covers 7 bases. The junction had 6 bases not matched to a gene; V was cut back by 4 bases and J by 2 bases. The CDR3 loop spans 14 amino acids. Germline V lookup: CDR1 SGHRS, CDR2 YFSETQ. CDR3 loop: CASSPRAGAYEQYF. In nucleotides, the CDR3 is TGCGCCAGCAGCCCTCGGGCGGGGGCCTACGAGCAGTACTTC. Filled out from reference TRBV5-1 and TRBJ2-7, the complete variable domain reads KAGVTQTPRYLIKTRGQQVTLSCSPISGHRSVSWYQQTPGQGLQFLFEYFSETQRNKGNFPGRFSGRQFSNSRSEMNVSTLELGDSALYLCASSPRAGAYEQYFGPGTRLTVT.

This chain joins TRBV27 and TRBJ1-1; D is unresolved. This CDR3 is 15 amino acids long. Germline V CDR1 and CDR2: MNHEY, SMNVEV (reference sequence). Trimming removed 5 bases from V and 2 bases from J, with 15 bases in between. The chain's CDR3 is CASSPTYGANTEAFF. The DNA of the CDR3 is TGTGCCAGCAGTCCCACCTATGGAGCTAACACTGAAGCTTTCTTT.